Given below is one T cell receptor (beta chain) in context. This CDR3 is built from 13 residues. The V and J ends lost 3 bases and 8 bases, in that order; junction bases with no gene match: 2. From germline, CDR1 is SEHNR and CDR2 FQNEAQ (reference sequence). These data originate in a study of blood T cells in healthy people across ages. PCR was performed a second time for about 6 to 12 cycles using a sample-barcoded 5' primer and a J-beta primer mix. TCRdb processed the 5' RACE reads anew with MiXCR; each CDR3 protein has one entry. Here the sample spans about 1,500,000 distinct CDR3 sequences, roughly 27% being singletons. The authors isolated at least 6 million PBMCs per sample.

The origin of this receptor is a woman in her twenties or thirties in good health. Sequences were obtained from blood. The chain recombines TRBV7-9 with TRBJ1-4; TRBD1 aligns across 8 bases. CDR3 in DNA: TGTGCCAGCAGCTTGGACAGGGTGGAAAAACTGTTTTTT. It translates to CASSLDRVEKLFF.